This TCR beta chain was identified in a study of CD8+ T cells in alopecia areata. Extracted RNA was reverse transcribed, and the resulting cDNA served as sequencing template. Data came from immunoSEQ multiplex PCR; TCRdb stores just in-frame clones and leaves some out. This sample has 80,000 to 100,000 clones, with 41% found just once. This clone was observed a few times. V lost 2 bases and J 4 bases, leaving 12 bases between the germline ends. The CDR3 length is 15 residues. Per the germline V gene, CDR1 is SGHTA and CDR2 is FQGNSA. V and J are TRBV7-2 and TRBJ1-5; D gene ambiguous. The receptor was isolated from a human donor with alopecia areata. Sequencing was carried out using CD4+ T cells sorted from blood. CDR3 nucleotide sequence: TGTGCCAGCAGCTTACCCGGCCGGGAGAATCAGCCCCAGCATTTT. It translates to CASSLPGRENQPQHF.